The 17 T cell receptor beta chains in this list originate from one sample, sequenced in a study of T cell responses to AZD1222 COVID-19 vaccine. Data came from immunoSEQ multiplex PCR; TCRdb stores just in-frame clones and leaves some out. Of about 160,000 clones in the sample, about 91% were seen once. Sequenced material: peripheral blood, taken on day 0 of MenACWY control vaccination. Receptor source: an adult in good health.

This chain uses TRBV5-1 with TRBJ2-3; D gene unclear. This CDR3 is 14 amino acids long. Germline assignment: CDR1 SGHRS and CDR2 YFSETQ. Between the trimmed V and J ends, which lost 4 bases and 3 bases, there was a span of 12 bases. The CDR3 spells CASSAQIETDTQYF. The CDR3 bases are TGCGCCAGCAGCGCCCAAATTGAAACAGATACGCAGTATTTT.

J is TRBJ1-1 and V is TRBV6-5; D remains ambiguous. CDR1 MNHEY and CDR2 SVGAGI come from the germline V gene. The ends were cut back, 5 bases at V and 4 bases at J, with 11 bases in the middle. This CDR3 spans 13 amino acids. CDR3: CASSLTWITEAFF. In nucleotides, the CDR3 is TGTGCCAGCAGTCTCACATGGATCACTGAAGCTTTCTTT.

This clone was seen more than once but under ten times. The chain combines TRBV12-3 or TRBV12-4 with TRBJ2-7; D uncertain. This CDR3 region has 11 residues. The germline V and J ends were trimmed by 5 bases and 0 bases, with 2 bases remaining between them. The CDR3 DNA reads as TGTGCCAGCAGTCCCTCCTACGAGCAGTACTTC. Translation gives CASSPSYEQYF.

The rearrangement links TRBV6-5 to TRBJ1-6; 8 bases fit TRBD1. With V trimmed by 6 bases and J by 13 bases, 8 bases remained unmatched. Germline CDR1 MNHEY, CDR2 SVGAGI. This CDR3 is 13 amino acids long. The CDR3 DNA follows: TGTGCCAGCAGCTGGACAGGGCGAAAGCCCCTCCACTTT. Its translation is CASSWTGRKPLHF.

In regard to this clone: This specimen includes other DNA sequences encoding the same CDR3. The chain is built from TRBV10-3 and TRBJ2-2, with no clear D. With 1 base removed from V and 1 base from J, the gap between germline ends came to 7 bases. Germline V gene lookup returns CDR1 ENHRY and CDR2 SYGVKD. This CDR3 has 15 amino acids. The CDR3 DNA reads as TGTGCCATCAGTGAGTTAACCGGGAACACCGGGGAGCTGTTTTTT. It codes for CAISELTGNTGELFF.

The CDR3 protein is CASSPGWVDTEAFF. In DNA, the CDR3 is TGTGCCAGCAGCCCAGGGTGGGTGGACACTGAAGCTTTCTTT. This rearrangement joins TRBV6-5 to TRBJ1-1, with D possibly TRBD1 on 5 matching bases. V lost 6 bases and J 3 bases, leaving 14 bases between the germline ends. Germline lookup yields CDR1 MNHEY and CDR2 SVGAGI. CDR3 length: 14 residues.

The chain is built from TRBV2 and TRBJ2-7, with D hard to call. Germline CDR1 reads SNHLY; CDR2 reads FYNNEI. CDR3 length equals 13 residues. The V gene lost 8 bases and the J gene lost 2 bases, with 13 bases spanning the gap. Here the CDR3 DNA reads TGTGCCAGCTCAGCTCTGGGCACCTACGAGCAGTACTTC. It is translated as CASSALGTYEQYF.

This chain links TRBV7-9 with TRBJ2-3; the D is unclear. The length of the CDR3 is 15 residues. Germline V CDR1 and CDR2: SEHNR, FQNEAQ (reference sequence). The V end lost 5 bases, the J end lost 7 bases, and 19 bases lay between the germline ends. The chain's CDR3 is CASSRPGGEENTQYF. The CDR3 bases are TGTGCCAGCAGCCGCCCTGGCGGAGAAGAAAATACGCAGTATTTT.

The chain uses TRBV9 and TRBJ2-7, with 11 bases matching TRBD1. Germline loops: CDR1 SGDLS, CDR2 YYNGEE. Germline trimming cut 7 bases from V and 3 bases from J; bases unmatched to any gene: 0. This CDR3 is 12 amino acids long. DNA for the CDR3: TGTGCCAGCGGGACAGGGGGCTACGAGCAGTACTTC. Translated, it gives CASGTGGYEQYF.

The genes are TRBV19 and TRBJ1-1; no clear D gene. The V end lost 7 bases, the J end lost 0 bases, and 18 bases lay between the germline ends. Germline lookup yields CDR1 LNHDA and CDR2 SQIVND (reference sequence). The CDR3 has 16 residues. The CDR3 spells CASTLSRGDMNTEAFF. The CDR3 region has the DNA TGTGCCAGTACTCTTTCCCGCGGGGATATGAACACTGAAGCTTTCTTT. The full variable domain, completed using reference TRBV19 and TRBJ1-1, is DGGITQSPKYLFRKEGQNVTLSCEQNLNHDAMYWYRQDPGQGLRLIYYSQIVNDFQKGDIAEGYSVSREKKESFPLTVTSAQKNPTAFYLCASTLSRGDMNTEAFFGQGTRLTVV.

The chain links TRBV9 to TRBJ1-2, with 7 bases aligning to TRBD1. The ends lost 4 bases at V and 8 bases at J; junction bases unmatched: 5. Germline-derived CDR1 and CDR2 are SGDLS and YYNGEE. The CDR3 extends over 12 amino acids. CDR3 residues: CASSRDRAGYTF. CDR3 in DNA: TGTGCCAGCAGCAGGGACAGAGCCGGCTACACCTTC.

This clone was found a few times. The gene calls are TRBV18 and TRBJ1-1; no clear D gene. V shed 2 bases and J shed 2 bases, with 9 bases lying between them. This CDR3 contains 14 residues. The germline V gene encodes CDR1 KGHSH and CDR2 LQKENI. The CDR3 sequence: CASSPTMENTEAFF. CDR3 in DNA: TGTGCCAGCTCACCAACAATGGAAAACACTGAAGCTTTCTTT.

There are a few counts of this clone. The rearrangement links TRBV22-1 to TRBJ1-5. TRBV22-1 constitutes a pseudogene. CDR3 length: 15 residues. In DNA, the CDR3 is TGTCCTGGGAGCGCGGACTTTGAGGGCAATCAGCCCCAGCATTTT. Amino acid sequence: CPGSADFEGNQPQHF.

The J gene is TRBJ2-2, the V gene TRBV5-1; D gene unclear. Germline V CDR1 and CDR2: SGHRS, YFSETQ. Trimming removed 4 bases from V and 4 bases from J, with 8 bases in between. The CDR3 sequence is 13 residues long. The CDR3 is CASSGQATGELFF. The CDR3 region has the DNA TGCGCCAGCAGCGGGCAGGCCACCGGGGAGCTGTTTTTT.

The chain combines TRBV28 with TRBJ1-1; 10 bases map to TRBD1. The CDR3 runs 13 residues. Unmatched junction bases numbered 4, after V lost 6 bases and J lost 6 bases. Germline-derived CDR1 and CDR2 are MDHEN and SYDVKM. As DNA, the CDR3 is TGTGCCAGCAGGAAGGACAGGGGGGCTGAAGCTTTCTTT. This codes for CASRKDRGAEAFF.

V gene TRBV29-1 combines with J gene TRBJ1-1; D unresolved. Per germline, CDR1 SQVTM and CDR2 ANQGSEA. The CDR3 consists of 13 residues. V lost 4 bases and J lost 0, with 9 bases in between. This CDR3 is CSVAQRMNTEAFF. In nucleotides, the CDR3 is TGCAGCGTTGCACAGAGAATGAACACTGAAGCTTTCTTT.

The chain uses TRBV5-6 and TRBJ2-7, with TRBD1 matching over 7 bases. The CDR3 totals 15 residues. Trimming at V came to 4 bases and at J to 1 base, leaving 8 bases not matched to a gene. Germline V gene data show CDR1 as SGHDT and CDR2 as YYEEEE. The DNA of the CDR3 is TGTGCCAGCAGCCGAACAGGGGATCAATCCTACGAGCAGTACTTC. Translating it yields CASSRTGDQSYEQYF.